This T cell receptor beta chain derives from a study of T cells after yellow fever vaccination. Study at large: Separation of EM, EMRA, CM and Tscm memory subsets by sorting relied on CD3, CD45RA, CCR7 and CD95.

Study-level points and caveats: In post-booster samples, most primary-vaccination clones reappeared (under 98% CD4, 88% CD8). Researchers noted that a small share of clonotypes showed up in both CD4 and CD8 compartments.

In this sample, this clonotype turned up many times. Synthesis of TCR cDNA relied on 5'RACE template switching, which attached a universal primer site and UMIs. Each CDR3 protein is one row after TCRdb ran MiXCR on the 5' RACE reads. Among 50,000 to 75,000 distinct CDR3 sequences listed, approximately 5.5% were seen once. The specimen comprised PBMCs, either bulk or a sorted T-cell subset (CD4+, CD8+, memory, or dextramer-sorted; not recorded which), sampled on the day of the yellow fever booster vaccination. The receptor was derived from a young man who received the YFV17D yellow fever vaccine.

DNA for the CDR3: TGCGCCAGCAGCGAAACGGGGGGGCCGAATGAGCAGTTCTTC. It specifies CASSETGGPNEQFF. This chain connects TRBV5-1 to TRBJ2-1; 8 bases line up with TRBD2. The CDR3 is 14 amino acids. Germline-derived CDR1 and CDR2 are SGHRS and YFSETQ. V lost 4 bases and J lost 7; bases outside the gene matches: 7.